These 6 T cell receptor beta chains were all obtained from the same sample, sequenced in a study of persistence of HIV-infected CD4 T cells. This was the immunoSEQ version 4 assay in survey mode. TCRdb keeps only in-frame clones here, not all; method: immunoSEQ multiplex PCR. The sample includes 30,000 to 45,000 clones, approximately 80% of them seen just once. Antigens for these TCRs are unknown. Lysates of CMV-infected fibroblasts at about 10 ug/mL stimulated these cells. Sorted nonresponding memory CD4+ T cells were CD40L-negative, CD69-negative, CD45RO-high. The starting material was CD4+ T cells sorted from PBMCs after roughly 20-hour stimulation, obtained from a patient who received antiretroviral therapy. The receptors originated from an adult man with HIV who was CMV-seropositive.

A few counts support this clone. The CDR3: CASSPGKGGYYNEQFF. The DNA of the CDR3 is TGCGCCAGCAGCCCCGGGAAAGGGGGCTACTACAATGAGCAGTTCTTC. The chain uses TRBV4-1 and TRBJ2-1, with 7 bases fitting TRBD1. The V gene's germline CDR1 is MGHRA and CDR2 YSYEKL. This CDR3 region has 16 residues. The J segment lost 3 bases and the V segment lost 4 bases, leaving 9 bases of the junction unmatched.

V gene TRBV18 combines with J gene TRBJ1-3; D unclear. The V end lost 3 bases, the J end lost 0 bases, and 15 bases lay between the germline ends. In germline, CDR1 is KGHSH, CDR2 LQKENI. This CDR3 region has 17 residues. CDR3 nucleotides: TGTGCCAGCTCACCCTCTCGGGGAAAAAGCTCTGGAAACACCATATATTTT. As protein: CASSPSRGKSSGNTIYF.

The rearrangement joins TRBV19 to TRBJ2-1, with D unclear. The germline V gene encodes CDR1 LNHDA and CDR2 SQIVND (reference sequence). This CDR3 has 13 residues. V was clipped by 4 bases and J by 2 bases, with 6 bases between them. The CDR3 spells CASSTRAYNEQFF. DNA of the CDR3: TGTGCCAGTAGTACCCGGGCCTACAATGAGCAGTTCTTC. The full variable domain, in which reference TRBV19 and TRBJ2-1 provide the parts outside the CDR3, is DGGITQSPKYLFRKEGQNVTLSCEQNLNHDAMYWYRQDPGQGLRLIYYSQIVNDFQKGDIAEGYSVSREKKESFPLTVTSAQKNPTAFYLCASSTRAYNEQFFGPGTRLTVL.

V is TRBV4-1 and J is TRBJ2-6, with D possibly TRBD1 on 6 matching bases. CDR1 is MGHRA, CDR2 YSYEKL, per germline. The V and J ends lost 2 bases and 0 bases respectively, with 23 bases between them. This CDR3 has 21 residues. This chain's CDR3 is CASSQQGIGGKSGSGANVLTF. The DNA of the CDR3 is TGCGCCAGCAGCCAACAGGGGATTGGTGGGAAGAGCGGCTCTGGGGCCAACGTCCTGACTTTC.

The genes are TRBV28 and TRBJ2-7, with a possible D match to TRBD1 (5 bases). The CDR3 has 15 residues. The germline gives CDR1 MDHEN, CDR2 SYDVKM. V shed 7 bases and J shed 3 bases, with 19 bases lying between them. The CDR3 reads CASKVQGTVGYEQYF. The CDR3 DNA reads as TGTGCCAGCAAGGTGCAGGGCACGGTTGGCTACGAGCAGTACTTC.

This clone was seen a single time. The chain joins TRBV5-1 to TRBJ1-4; 9 nucleotides agree with TRBD1. J lost 7 bases, V lost 4 bases, and 14 bases had no gene match. CDR1 and CDR2 (germline): SGHRS, YFSETQ. CDR3 size: 17 residues. CDR3 residues: CASSPTTGQGRTEKLFF. The CDR3 nucleotides read TGCGCCAGCAGCCCAACGACGGGACAGGGACGGACTGAAAAACTGTTTTTT. The whole variable domain, remainder taken from reference TRBV5-1 and TRBJ1-4, is KAGVTQTPRYLIKTRGQQVTLSCSPISGHRSVSWYQQTPGQGLQFLFEYFSETQRNKGNFPGRFSGRQFSNSRSEMNVSTLELGDSALYLCASSPTTGQGRTEKLFFGSGTQLSVL.